This T cell receptor (beta chain) was sequenced in a study of CD8 T cells in ankylosing spondylitis. Study-level points and caveats: Earlier authors reported some of these motif variants in reactive arthritis synovial fluid and blood. Enrichment of disease-linked clones was reportedly significant in matched ankylosing spondylitis synovial fluid. For ankylosing spondylitis blood, a TCR beta motif of roughly 8 highly homologous variants appeared characteristic.

Germline V lookup: CDR1 SGHVS, CDR2 FNYEAQ. The CDR3 is 15 amino acids. V was pared by 3 bases and J by 3 bases, with 4 bases of the junction left unmatched. Researchers built TCR beta libraries using quantitative 5'-RACE with molecular barcodes. From the 5' RACE reads, TCRdb called clonotypes with MiXCR, one entry per CDR3 protein. The sample includes 250,000 to 300,000 distinct CDR3 sequences, around 18% of them seen just once. This clonotype was seen more than once but under ten times. Its target is not known. This chain joins TRBV7-6 and TRBJ2-3, with TRBD1 matching 9 bases. The TCR comes from a male donor with ankylosing spondylitis or in good health (not recorded which). The material sequenced was blood, either unsorted or a sorted T cell fraction (not recorded which). The CDR3 loop reads CASSFGDRATDTQYF. The DNA of the CDR3 is TGTGCCAGCAGCTTTGGGGACAGGGCGACAGATACGCAGTATTTT.